The 32 T cell receptor beta chains below were found in one sample sequenced in a study of blood T cell dynamics during melanoma immunotherapy. The protocol was immunoSEQ multiplex PCR, while the TCRdb copy is restricted to in-frame clones and leaves out a portion. This table holds about 5,600 clones, roughly 84% found once. Time point defined: week 3, after first cycle of checkpoint inhibitor. The input for sequencing was blood, taken from a patient treated with checkpoint blockade. These receptors were taken from a human donor with melanoma. Some clones in this sample may be carry-over from other donors' samples.

This clone has only one observation. Here the CDR3 DNA reads TGTGCCAGCTCGACAGGGGTGAGGACCTACGAGCAGTACTTC. Its translation is CASSTGVRTYEQYF. This sequence joins TRBV18 and TRBJ2-7, with 8 bases fitting TRBD1. The CDR3 extends over 14 amino acids. Germline V lookup: CDR1 KGHSH, CDR2 LQKENI. The trim removed 6 bases at V and 2 bases at J, leaving 6 bases unmatched. The variable domain in full, with the rest retrieved from reference TRBV18 and TRBJ2-7, is NAGVMQNPRHLVRRRGQEARLRCSPMKGHSHVYWYRQLPEEGLKFMVYLQKENIIDESGMPKERFSAEFPKEGPSILRIQQVVRGDSAAYFCASSTGVRTYEQYFGPGTRLTVT.

This clone was counted between two and nine times. The CDR3 protein is CASSKPIGGFTF. CDR3 in DNA: TGTGCCAGCAGTAAGCCAATCGGGGGGTTCACCTTC. The V and J genes are TRBV28 and TRBJ1-2; D might be TRBD1 (5 bases). The germline V gene has CDR1 MDHEN and CDR2 SYDVKM. Trimming cost V 5 bases and J 13 bases, with 17 bases left between them. The CDR3 covers 12 residues.

The chain couples TRBV19 to TRBJ2-3, with D possibly TRBD2 on 6 matching bases. The CDR3 consists of 15 residues. CDR1 is LNHDA and CDR2 is SQIVND in the germline V gene (reference sequence). V was trimmed by 5 bases and J by 6 bases, leaving 18 bases between them. The CDR3 region has the DNA TGTGCCAGTAGTCCCGGGGCGGGAAGTGGGGATACGCAGTATTTT. This sequence encodes CASSPGAGSGDTQYF.

The chain joins TRBV7-8 to TRBJ1-1; D is unclear. There are 14 residues in the CDR3. Trimming pared 3 bases from V and 4 bases from J, leaving 12 bases between. The V gene's germline CDR1 is SGHVS and CDR2 FQNEAQ. The CDR3 loop is CASSLRREATEAFF. CDR3 in DNA: TGTGCCAGCAGCTTGCGGAGGGAGGCCACTGAAGCTTTCTTT.

The chain joins TRBV7-9 to TRBJ2-3; the D gene is possibly TRBD2 (5 bases). The V gene lost 5 bases and the J gene lost 6 bases, with 21 bases spanning the gap. The CDR3 is 16 amino acids. The germline V gene encodes CDR1 SEHNR and CDR2 FQNEAQ (reference sequence). The CDR3 is CASSPGLDWTVDTQYF. Here the CDR3 DNA reads TGTGCCAGCAGCCCCGGATTGGACTGGACCGTCGATACGCAGTATTTT.

The chain uses TRBV7-3 and TRBJ2-2, with TRBD2 identical over 8 bases. This CDR3 spans 15 amino acids. Germline CDR1 SGHTA, CDR2 FQGTGA. With V trimmed by 1 base and J by 4 bases, 2 bases remained unmatched. As DNA, the CDR3 is TGTGCCAGCAGCTTAAATGCGGGGGGCACCGGGGAGCTGTTTTTT. Translating it yields CASSLNAGGTGELFF.

This clone has more than one count but fewer than ten. The CDR3 loop is CASSEGGRSGELFF. Written as DNA, the CDR3 is TGTGCCAGCAGTGAGGGTGGGCGGAGCGGGGAGCTGTTTTTT. The chain uses TRBV6-5 and TRBJ2-2; possibly TRBD2 for D (5 bases). Germline V gene lookup returns CDR1 MNHEY and CDR2 SVGAGI. The CDR3 covers 14 residues. Deletions cut 5 bases from V and 7 bases from J, with 14 bases between.

This chain connects TRBV5-1 to TRBJ1-4; D is undetermined. Germline CDR1 reads SGHRS; CDR2 reads YFSETQ. CDR3 length: 13 amino acids. The V and J ends lost 2 bases and 5 bases respectively, with 7 bases between them. Here the CDR3 DNA reads TGCGCCAGCAGCTTAAACCTCAATGAAAAACTGTTTTTT. Translated, it gives CASSLNLNEKLFF. Full variable domain (outside the CDR3, taken from reference TRBV5-1 and TRBJ1-4): KAGVTQTPRYLIKTRGQQVTLSCSPISGHRSVSWYQQTPGQGLQFLFEYFSETQRNKGNFPGRFSGRQFSNSRSEMNVSTLELGDSALYLCASSLNLNEKLFFGSGTQLSVL.

The V gene is TRBV13, the J gene TRBJ1-1; D might be TRBD1 (5 bases). This CDR3 is 15 amino acids long. Germline values: CDR1 PRHDT, CDR2 FYEKMQ (reference sequence). V was clipped by 7 bases and J by 0 bases, with 15 bases between them. CDR3 loop: CASTPRGRMNTEAFF. The CDR3 nucleotides are TGTGCCAGCACCCCCCGGGGGAGAATGAACACTGAAGCTTTCTTT.

The rearrangement joins TRBV5-4 to TRBJ2-3; the D gene is possibly TRBD1 (6 bases). Germline CDR1 SGHNT, CDR2 YYREEE (reference sequence). Between the trimmed V and J ends, which lost 0 bases and 2 bases, there was a span of 10 bases. CDR3 length: 15 amino acids. DNA for the CDR3: TGTGCCAGCAGCTTGGCCAGGGGAACCACAGATACGCAGTATTTT. Translating it yields CASSLARGTTDTQYF.

The chain couples TRBV29-1 to TRBJ2-1, with D perhaps TRBD2 (6 bases). The V gene's germline CDR1 is SQVTM and CDR2 ANQGSEA. The CDR3 has 16 amino acids. The germline V and J ends were trimmed by 5 bases and 5 bases, with 22 bases remaining between them. The CDR3 nucleotides read TGCAGCGTTAAAATTACGGGACTCCCGTTCAACAATGAGCAGTTCTTC. Translated: CSVKITGLPFNNEQFF.

The chain couples TRBV11-2 to TRBJ2-1, with a weak D call TRBD2 (7 bases). Trimming removed 1 base at V and 9 bases at J, with 13 bases between. Germline lookup yields CDR1 SGHAT and CDR2 FQNNGV. This CDR3 is 14 amino acids long. CDR3 bases: TGTGCCAGCAGCTTAGTGGCGGGGGCGGTTGAGCAGTTCTTC. Translated: CASSLVAGAVEQFF.

This clone was seen only a few times. The chain links TRBV4-2 to TRBJ1-5; D possibly corresponds to TRBD1 (5 bases). In germline, CDR1 is LGHNA, CDR2 YNFKEQ. V lost 2 bases and J 7 bases, leaving 15 bases between the germline ends. The CDR3 has 15 amino acids. The CDR3 DNA reads TGTGCCAGCAGCCAACTGCGGGGGTTTGGACAGCCCCAGCATTTT. Its translation is CASSQLRGFGQPQHF.

V gene TRBV6-5 combines with J gene TRBJ1-1; D is uncertain. The CDR3 loop spans 15 amino acids. The germline V gene encodes CDR1 MNHEY and CDR2 SVGAGI. V was trimmed by 6 bases and J by 4 bases, leaving 18 bases between them. In DNA form, the CDR3 reads TGTGCCAGCAGCCGGGCGGTTCAAAGGACCACTGAAGCTTTCTTT. Translating gives CASSRAVQRTTEAFF.

V gene TRBV11-2 combines with J gene TRBJ2-7, with D possibly TRBD1 on 6 matching bases. Germline assignment: CDR1 SGHAT and CDR2 FQNNGV. This CDR3 contains 14 residues. The V end lost 5 bases, the J end lost 7 bases, and 18 bases lay between the germline ends. CDR3 DNA sequence: TGTGCCAGCAGCCCAAACCCCAGGGGTGGGGAGCAGTACTTC. The encoded protein is CASSPNPRGGEQYF.

The chain has TRBV11-1 and TRBJ2-1, with TRBD2 matching 9 bases. The J segment lost 5 bases and the V segment lost 7 bases, leaving 6 bases of the junction unmatched. The CDR3 loop spans 14 amino acids. Looked up from germline, CDR1 is SGHAT and CDR2 is FQDESV (reference sequence). DNA of the CDR3: TGTGCCAGCAACCCTAGCGGGGCCCACAATGAGCAGTTCTTC. It yields the protein CASNPSGAHNEQFF.

The chain has TRBV5-6 and TRBJ2-7; TRBD1 aligns across 9 bases. The CDR3 consists of 15 residues. The V gene's germline CDR1 is SGHDT and CDR2 YYEEEE. Trimming at V came to 4 bases and at J to 3 bases, leaving 8 bases not matched to a gene. Here the CDR3 reads CASSGTGGIVYEQYF. The CDR3 nucleotides are TGTGCCAGCAGCGGTACAGGGGGCATTGTCTACGAGCAGTACTTC.

This clone has only one observation. The rearrangement joins TRBV6-1 to TRBJ2-7; D possibly matches TRBD1 or TRBD2 (6 bases each). This CDR3 comprises 14 residues. The V gene's germline CDR1 is MNHNS and CDR2 SASEGT. With 8 bases removed from V and 5 bases from J, the gap between germline ends came to 19 bases. The CDR3: CASPRWGARHEQYF. CDR3 nucleotide sequence: TGTGCCAGCCCCCGCTGGGGGGCTCGCCACGAGCAGTACTTC.

The V call is TRBV5-4, the J call TRBJ1-1, with a tentative D call TRBD1 (5 bases). Trimming shortened V by 0 bases and J by 0 bases, and 9 bases separated the two germline ends. The CDR3 sequence is 15 residues long. The germline V gene has CDR1 SGHNT and CDR2 YYREEE (reference sequence). The CDR3 here is CASSLGRVMNTEAFF. The CDR3 nucleotides are TGTGCCAGCAGCTTGGGCAGGGTGATGAACACTGAAGCTTTCTTT.

The chain links TRBV5-1 to TRBJ2-6; D gene ambiguous. The CDR3 has 15 amino acids. Trimming left V 4 bases short and J 11 bases short, with 19 bases between. From germline, CDR1 is SGHRS and CDR2 YFSETQ. In DNA form, the CDR3 reads TGCGCCAGCAGCCACGGACGGCTGGGGAACGACGTCCTGACTTTC. This encodes CASSHGRLGNDVLTF.

This rearrangement joins TRBV5-8 to TRBJ1-3; D remains unclear. This CDR3 comprises 17 residues. The germline V gene encodes CDR1 SGHTS and CDR2 YDEGEE. V lost 0 bases to trimming and J lost 0 bases, with 13 bases between them. This chain's CDR3 is CASSLVDGRVSGNTIYF. CDR3 nucleotide sequence: TGTGCCAGCAGCTTGGTGGACGGTAGAGTCTCTGGAAACACCATATATTTT.

The rearrangement joins TRBV5-4 to TRBJ2-5; a weak D match, TRBD1 (5 bases). Germline V gene sequence: CDR1 SGHNT, CDR2 YYREEE (reference sequence). V was clipped by 6 bases and J by 1 base, with 16 bases between them. This CDR3 contains 15 residues. The CDR3, as DNA: TGTGCCAGCACCCCGACAGAAGGGATCCAAGAGACCCAGTACTTC. Its translation: CASTPTEGIQETQYF.

The chain recombines TRBV11-3 with TRBJ2-3, with D perhaps matching TRBD1 (6 bases). Trimming shortened V by 5 bases and J by 10 bases, and 13 bases separated the two germline ends. CDR3 length: 12 residues. CDR1 SGHNT and CDR2 YENEEA come from the germline V gene. The CDR3 nucleotides are TGTGCCAGCAGCCAGTACGAGGGGGCGCAGTATTTT. The encoded protein is CASSQYEGAQYF.

The chain couples TRBV19 to TRBJ2-5, with 8 bases aligning to TRBD1. Germline V lookup: CDR1 LNHDA, CDR2 SQIVND (reference sequence). V gave up 3 bases and J gave up 1 base; unmatched junction bases: 7. The CDR3 covers 16 residues. As DNA, the CDR3 is TGTGCCAGTAGTATTTGGTTTGGGACAGGCCAAGAGACCCAGTACTTC. Residues: CASSIWFGTGQETQYF.

The chain couples TRBV4-2 to TRBJ2-5, with 10 bases matching TRBD2. Germline CDR1 LGHNA, CDR2 YNFKEQ. The junction had 7 bases not matched to a gene; V was cut back by 1 base and J by 5 bases. This CDR3 is built from 16 residues. CDR3 amino acids: CASSQVASGRGETQYF. The CDR3 nucleotides read TGTGCCAGCAGCCAAGTGGCAAGCGGGAGGGGGGAGACCCAGTACTTC.

The chain carries TRBV11-2 and TRBJ2-7, with D perhaps matching TRBD2 (6 bases). Germline-derived CDR1 and CDR2 are SGHAT and FQNNGV. The CDR3 is 15 residues long. V was pared by 0 bases and J by 3 bases, with 12 bases between. In DNA, the CDR3 is TGTGCCAGCAGCTTAGAGATAGCGGATCGCTACGAGCAGTACTTC. Translating it yields CASSLEIADRYEQYF.

The J gene is TRBJ2-7, the V gene TRBV19, with 7 bases that match TRBD2. Germline CDR1 and CDR2: LNHDA and SQIVND (reference sequence). Trimming removed 6 bases from V and 1 base from J; junction bases left unmatched: 9. The CDR3 spans 15 residues. The CDR3 loop reads CASRSGGTPSYEQYF. The DNA for the CDR3 is TGTGCCAGTAGGTCCGGGGGGACCCCTTCCTACGAGCAGTACTTC.

CDR3 loop: CASSPWGTEAFF. The CDR3 DNA sequence: TGTGCCAGCAGCCCCTGGGGCACTGAAGCTTTCTTT. The chain combines TRBV7-8 with TRBJ1-1; D unresolved. Trimming left V 5 bases short and J 4 bases short, with 8 bases between. From germline, CDR1 is SGHVS and CDR2 FQNEAQ. CDR3 length: 12 residues.

CDR3 sequence: CASSDPGQGGWEPQHF. CDR3 DNA: TGTGCCAGTAGTGACCCGGGACAGGGAGGCTGGGAGCCCCAGCATTTT. The chain carries TRBV19 and TRBJ1-5, with 9 positions matching TRBD1. Trimming took 5 bases from V and 8 from J; bases not matched to a gene: 13. Germline V CDR1 and CDR2: LNHDA, SQIVND (reference sequence). This CDR3 is built from 16 residues.

The chain has TRBV11-1 and TRBJ2-1, with TRBD2 identical over 7 bases. With V trimmed by 5 bases and J by 7 bases, 8 bases remained unmatched. Germline V CDR1 and CDR2: SGHAT, FQDESV (reference sequence). The CDR3 covers 14 residues. CDR3 in amino acids: CASSPTWGGNEQFF. The CDR3 DNA reads as TGTGCCAGCAGCCCAACGTGGGGAGGGAATGAGCAGTTCTTC. The full variable domain, rest sourced from reference TRBV11-1 and TRBJ2-1, is EAEVAQSPRYKITEKSQAVAFWCDPISGHATLYWYRQILGQGPELLVQFQDESVVDDSQLPKDRFSAERLKGVDSTLKIQPAELGDSAMYLCASSPTWGGNEQFFGPGTRLTVL.

V and J are TRBV6-6 and TRBJ2-2; D is uncertain. Germline lookup yields CDR1 MNHNY and CDR2 SVGAGI (reference sequence). Trimming shortened V by 6 bases and J by 4 bases, and 9 bases separated the two germline ends. This CDR3 contains 13 residues. CDR3 DNA: TGTGCCAGCAGCAGGATACTCACCGGGGAGCTGTTTTTT. This codes for CASSRILTGELFF.

The chain couples TRBV9 to TRBJ2-1, with TRBD2 as a possible D gene (6 bases). The CDR3 totals 14 residues. V dropped 6 bases and J dropped 3 bases, with 13 bases sitting between them. Germline lookup yields CDR1 SGDLS and CDR2 YYNGEE. Written as DNA, the CDR3 is TGTGCCAGCAACTCCGGGGAGGTCTACAATGAGCAGTTCTTC. It encodes CASNSGEVYNEQFF.